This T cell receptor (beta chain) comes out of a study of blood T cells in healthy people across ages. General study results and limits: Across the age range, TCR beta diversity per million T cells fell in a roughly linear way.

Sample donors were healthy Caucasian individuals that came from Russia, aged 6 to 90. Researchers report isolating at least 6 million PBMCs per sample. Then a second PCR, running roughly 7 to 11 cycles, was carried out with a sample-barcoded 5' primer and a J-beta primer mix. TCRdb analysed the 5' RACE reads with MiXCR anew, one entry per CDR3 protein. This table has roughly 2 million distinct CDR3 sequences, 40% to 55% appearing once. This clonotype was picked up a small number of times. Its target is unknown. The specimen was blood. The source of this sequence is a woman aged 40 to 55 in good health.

The CDR3 loop is CASSRDGNYNEQFF. In nucleotides, the CDR3 is TGTGCCAGCAGCCGGGACGGGAACTACAATGAGCAGTTCTTC. The genes are TRBV7-9 and TRBJ2-1; either TRBD1 or TRBD2 may supply D (5 bases each). Germline V gene data show CDR1 as SEHNR and CDR2 as FQNEAQ (reference sequence). V shed 5 bases and J shed 3 bases, with 11 bases lying between them. The CDR3 has 14 amino acids.